Listed here is a single T cell receptor beta chain. Its antigen is still unknown. Per-nucleotide qualities are absent, and no much larger clonotype sits a single base away. The sample comes from a study of a mutant IDH1 vaccine in newly diagnosed glioma (dated by TCRdb to about 2021). For the study in its entirety: Vaccination was initiated 4-6 weeks after radiotherapy alone, or concurrently with temozolomide cycles in the chemotherapy-containing groups. Of the 25 to 35 treated patients, about 62% were male and roughly 40% were female, and a mean age of around 40 years was recorded. Prior to enrollment, patients had been given standard therapy consisting of radiotherapy alone, temozolomide alone, or radiochemotherapy with temozolomide, with the combination given to most patients. The week-35 safety follow-up took place at visit V12, and the week-47 end of study took place at visit V13. Peripheral blood was collected at six visits: V03 (baseline), V05, V07, V10, V12 and V13. Longitudinal TCRB deep sequencing was done for 25 treated patients, wherever samples were available for exploratory analyses.

To prepare the library, the immunoSEQ multiplex PCR assay was applied. Rearranged TCR beta chain sequences were amplified using the hsTCRB Kit according to the manufacturer's protocol. An Illumina MiSeq was used to sequence the TCRB libraries. The original methods were these. Demultiplexing, trimming and gene mapping were performed with the kit vendor's proprietary platform. TCRdb mirrors the immuneACCESS table, restricted to in-frame sequences. Some clones are absent from its copies; in checked studies, under half trace to an unresolved V gene, and the reason for the others is unknown. V and J calls and clone size follow that table, whereas D and trimming were derived from the DNA. The sample profile shows some 44,000 clones; 75% to 85% of them were found once. Of the sample, under 6% is held by the ten largest clones. The CDR3 numbers 15 residues from cysteine through phenylalanine. Left in the record is the CDR3 DNA by itself, 45 bases read in frame from the first base. Trimming takes 3 bases off V and 8 bases off J; junction bases not matched to a gene: 6. Taken from the germline V gene, the CDR1 and CDR2 loops are SGHAT and FQNNGV.

The time point label corresponds to: week 35, safety follow-up. Each vaccine dose, consisting of 300 ug of a 20-mer mutant IDH1 peptide in Montanide, was administered subcutaneously with topical imiquimod. Patients were given eight vaccinations, in weeks 1, 3, 5, 7, 11, 15, 19 and 23, which matched visits V03 through V10. All donors had newly diagnosed IDH1-mutant astrocytomas of WHO grade 3 or 4 that showed loss of nuclear ATRX. The samples were drawn from NOA16, a multicentre, single-arm, open-label phase I trial in Germany that tested a mutant IDH1 peptide vaccine in humans for the first time. Genomic DNA for TCRB sequencing was extracted from EDTA blood using the DNeasy Blood and Tissue Kit. Findings and caveats that apply to the study as a whole: The authors stated that sample limitations prevented analyses of patient blood samples from being reproduced. No apparent relationship was observed between pseudoprogression and alterations in the top peripheral T cell clonotypes detected by TCRB sequencing. Selection of PBMC samples for TCRB deep sequencing was based on availability. Across multiple MHC alleles, vaccine-induced immune responses were seen in just over 90% of patients.

The TCR comes from a woman aged 50 to 60 with glioma. The rearranged chain carries TRBV11-2 and TRBJ2-7; 14 bases in the middle match TRBD2. The source was PBMCs, collected from a glioma patient whose treatment included an IDH1 peptide vaccine. The sequenced DNA is TGTGCCAGCAGCTTCGGGACTAGCGGGGGCTATCAGCAGTACTTC. It translates as CASSFGTSGGYQQYF. This CDR3, with the reference TRBV11-2 and TRBJ2-7 proteins standing in past its ends, gives the full variable domain EAGVAQSPRYKIIEKRQSVAFWCNPISGHATLYWYQQILGQGPKLLIQFQNNGVVDDSQLPKDRFSAERLKGVDSTLKIQPAKLEDSAVYLCASSFGTSGGYQQYFGPGTRLTVT.